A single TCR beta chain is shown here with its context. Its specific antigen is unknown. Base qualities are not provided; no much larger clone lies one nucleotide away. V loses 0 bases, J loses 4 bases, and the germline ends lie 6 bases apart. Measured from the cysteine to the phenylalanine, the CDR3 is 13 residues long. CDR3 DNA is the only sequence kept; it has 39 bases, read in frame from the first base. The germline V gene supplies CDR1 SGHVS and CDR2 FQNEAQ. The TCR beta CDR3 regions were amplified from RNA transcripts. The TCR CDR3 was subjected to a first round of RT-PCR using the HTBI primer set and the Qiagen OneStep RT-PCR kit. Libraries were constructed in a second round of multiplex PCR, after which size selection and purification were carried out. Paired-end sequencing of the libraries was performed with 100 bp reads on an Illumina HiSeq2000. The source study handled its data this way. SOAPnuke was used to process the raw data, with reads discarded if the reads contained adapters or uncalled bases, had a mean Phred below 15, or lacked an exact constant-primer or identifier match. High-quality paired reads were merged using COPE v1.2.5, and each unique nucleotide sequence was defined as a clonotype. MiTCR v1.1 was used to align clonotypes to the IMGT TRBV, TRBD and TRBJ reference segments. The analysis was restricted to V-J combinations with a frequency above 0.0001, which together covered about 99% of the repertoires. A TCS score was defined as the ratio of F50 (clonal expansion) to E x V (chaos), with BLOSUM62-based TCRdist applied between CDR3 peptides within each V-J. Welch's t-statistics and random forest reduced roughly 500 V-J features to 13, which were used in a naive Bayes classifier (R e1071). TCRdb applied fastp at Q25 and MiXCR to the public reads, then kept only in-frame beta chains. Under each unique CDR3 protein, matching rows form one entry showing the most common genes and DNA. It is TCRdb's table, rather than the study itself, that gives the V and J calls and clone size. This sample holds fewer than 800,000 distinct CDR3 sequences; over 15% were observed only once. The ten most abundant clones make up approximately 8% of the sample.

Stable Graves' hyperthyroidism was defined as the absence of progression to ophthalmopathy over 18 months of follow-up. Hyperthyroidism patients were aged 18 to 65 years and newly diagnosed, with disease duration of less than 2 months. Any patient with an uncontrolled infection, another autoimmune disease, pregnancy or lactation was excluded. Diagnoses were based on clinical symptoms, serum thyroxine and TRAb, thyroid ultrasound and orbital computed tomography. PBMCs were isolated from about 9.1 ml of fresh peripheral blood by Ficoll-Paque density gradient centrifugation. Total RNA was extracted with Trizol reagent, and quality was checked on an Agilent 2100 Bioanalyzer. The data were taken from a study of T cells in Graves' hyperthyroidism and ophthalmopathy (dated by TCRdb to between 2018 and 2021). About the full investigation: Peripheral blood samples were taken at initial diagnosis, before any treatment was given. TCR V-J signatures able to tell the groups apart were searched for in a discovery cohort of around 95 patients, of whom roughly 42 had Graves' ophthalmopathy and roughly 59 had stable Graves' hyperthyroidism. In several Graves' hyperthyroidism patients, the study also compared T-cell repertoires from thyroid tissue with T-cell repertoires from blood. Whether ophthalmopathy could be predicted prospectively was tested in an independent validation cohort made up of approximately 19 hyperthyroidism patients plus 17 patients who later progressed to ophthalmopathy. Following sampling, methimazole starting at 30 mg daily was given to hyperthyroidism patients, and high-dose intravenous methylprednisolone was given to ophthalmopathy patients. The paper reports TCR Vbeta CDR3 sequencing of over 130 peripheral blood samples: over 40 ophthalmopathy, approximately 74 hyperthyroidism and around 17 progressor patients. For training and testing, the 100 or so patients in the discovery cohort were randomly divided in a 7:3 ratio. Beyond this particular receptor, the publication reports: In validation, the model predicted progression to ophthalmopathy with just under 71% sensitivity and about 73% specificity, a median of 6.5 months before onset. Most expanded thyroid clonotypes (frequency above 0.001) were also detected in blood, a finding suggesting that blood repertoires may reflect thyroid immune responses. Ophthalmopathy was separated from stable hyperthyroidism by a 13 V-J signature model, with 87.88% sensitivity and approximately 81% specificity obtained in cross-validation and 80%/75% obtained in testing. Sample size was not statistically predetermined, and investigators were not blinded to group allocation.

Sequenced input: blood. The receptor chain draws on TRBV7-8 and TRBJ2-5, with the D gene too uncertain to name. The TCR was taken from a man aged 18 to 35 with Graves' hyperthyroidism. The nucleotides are TGTGCCAGCAGCTTAGCGAGAGCAGAGACCCAGTACTTC. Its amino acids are CASSLARAETQYF.